This entry lists 32 T cell receptor beta chains sequenced from one sample in a study of T cells in Graves' hyperthyroidism and ophthalmopathy. Amplified TCR beta CDR3 regions derived from RNA transcripts. HTBI primers were used for first-round RT-PCR of the TCR CDR3. TCRdb re-called the multiplex PCR reads through MiXCR, storing one row per CDR3 protein. This table holds roughly 200,000 distinct CDR3 sequences, around 20% found once. The sequencing input was blood. All receptors derive from a man in his forties or fifties with Graves' hyperthyroidism.

This clonotype was observed a handful of times. This chain uses TRBV19 with TRBJ1-1, with TRBD1 as a possible D gene (6 bases). Trimming left V 10 bases short and J 4 bases short, with 10 bases between. The germline V gene encodes CDR1 LNHDA and CDR2 SQIVND (reference sequence). This CDR3 has 11 amino acids. The CDR3 sequence: CATFRGTEAFF. The CDR3 DNA is TGTGCCACATTCAGGGGCACTGAAGCTTTCTTT.

This sequence joins TRBV2 and TRBJ2-5; 9 nucleotides agree with TRBD1. Unmatched junction bases numbered 3, after V lost 2 bases and J lost 5 bases. This CDR3 contains 14 residues. Germline V lookup: CDR1 SNHLY, CDR2 FYNNEI. CDR3: CASSEKDRGETQYF. The CDR3 DNA reads TGTGCCAGCAGTGAAAAGGACAGGGGTGAGACCCAGTACTTC.

This clonotype has ten or more counts. V and J are TRBV27 and TRBJ1-4; D is uncertain. The CDR3 is made up of 12 amino acids. Germline CDR1 is MNHEY and CDR2 is SMNVEV (reference sequence). V lost 7 bases, J lost 4 bases, and 7 bases lay in between. The CDR3 sequence is CASKGVNEKLFF. CDR3 bases: TGTGCCAGCAAAGGAGTTAATGAAAAACTGTTTTTT.

On this clonotype itself: A much larger clone lies one base from this, so it may be a read error. V usage is TRBV24-1 and J usage is TRBJ2-1; TRBD1 aligns across 7 bases. Losses at the gene ends were 3 bases for V and 12 bases for J; bases not matched to a gene: 4. Germline V CDR1 and CDR2: KGHDR, SFDVKD. The CDR3 is 12 residues long. The chain's CDR3 is CATSDVPGGQFF. The CDR3 region has the DNA TGTGCCACCAGTGATGTACCAGGGGGGCAGTTCTTC.

This clonotype qualifies as medium-sized. The chain joins TRBV2 to TRBJ2-7; D uncertain. CDR1 is SNHLY, CDR2 FYNNEI, per germline. This CDR3 is 15 amino acids long. V was clipped by 3 bases and J by 2 bases, with 14 bases between them. The CDR3 DNA reads as TGTGCCAGCAGTGAGAGCCTCGACAACCCCTACGAGCAGTACTTC. Translated, it gives CASSESLDNPYEQYF.

This clonotype was picked up many times. Written as DNA, the CDR3 is TGTGCCAGCAGTTCCCCCGGGACCACAGATACGCAGTATTTT. This encodes CASSSPGTTDTQYF. The chain joins TRBV28 to TRBJ2-3; D assignment may be TRBD1 or TRBD2 (5 bases each). Germline V lookup: CDR1 MDHEN, CDR2 SYDVKM. The CDR3 covers 14 residues. Between the trimmed V and J ends, which lost 4 bases and 2 bases, there was a span of 10 bases.

V usage is TRBV11-2 and J usage is TRBJ2-7; the D is unclear. The V end lost 8 bases, the J end lost 4 bases, and 6 bases lay between the germline ends. The CDR3 is 10 amino acids. The germline gives CDR1 SGHAT, CDR2 FQNNGV. The CDR3 nucleotides read TGTGCCAGCTTGGGGTACGAGCAGTACTTC. It translates to CASLGYEQYF.

In its sample, this clonotype was seen many times. This chain connects TRBV11-2 to TRBJ2-7; the match to TRBD1 covers 7 bases. The CDR3 sequence is 15 residues long. V shed 4 bases, J shed 2 bases, and the junction held 8 bases outside the gene matches. The germline V gene has CDR1 SGHAT and CDR2 FQNNGV. The CDR3 sequence is CASSSSGTVTYEQYF. As DNA, the CDR3 is TGTGCCAGCAGCTCCTCCGGGACAGTGACCTACGAGCAGTACTTC.

At least ten counts were recorded for this clonotype. CDR3 protein: CASSSPRTGQYEQYF. CDR3 coding DNA: TGTGCCAGCAGTTCGCCCCGGACAGGGCAATACGAGCAGTACTTC. The chain recombines TRBV28 with TRBJ2-7, with 8 bases matching TRBD1. Per the germline V gene, CDR1 is MDHEN and CDR2 is SYDVKM. After removal of 4 bases from V and 4 bases from J, the junction contained 9 bases not matched to a gene. The CDR3 loop spans 15 amino acids.

The rearrangement uses TRBV29-1 and TRBJ2-5, with D tentatively TRBD2 (7 bases). This CDR3 spans 12 amino acids. Trimming stripped 7 bases from V and 5 bases from J, with 14 bases between. The germline V gene has CDR1 SQVTM and CDR2 ANQGSEA. CDR3 in DNA: TGCAGCGCCGCGGGGGCCGGGGAGACCCAGTACTTC. It codes for CSAAGAGETQYF. Full variable domain (missing parts from reference TRBV29-1 and TRBJ2-5): SAVISQKPSRDICQRGTSLTIQCQVDSQVTMMFWYRQQPGQSLTLIATANQGSEATYESGFVIDKFPISRPNLTFSTLTVSNMSPEDSSIYLCSAAGAGETQYFGPGTRLLVL.

This clonotype has only a few counts. CDR3 amino acids: CASSFVQGTNTEAFF. In DNA, the CDR3 is TGCGCCAGCAGCTTTGTACAGGGGACGAACACTGAAGCTTTCTTT. V gene TRBV5-1 combines with J gene TRBJ1-1, with TRBD1 matching over 7 bases. This CDR3 is 15 amino acids long. Losses at the gene ends were 2 bases for V and 1 base for J; bases not matched to a gene: 5. Germline loops: CDR1 SGHRS, CDR2 YFSETQ.

This clonotype was seen more than once but under ten times. This chain uses TRBV18 with TRBJ2-7; TRBD1 matches at 8 bases. V dropped 2 bases and J dropped 3; count of bases not matched to a gene: 3. Germline V gives CDR1 KGHSH, CDR2 LQKENI. The CDR3 has 14 residues. The CDR3 region is CASSPSTGDYEQYF. The CDR3, as DNA: TGTGCCAGCTCACCATCGACAGGGGACTACGAGCAGTACTTC. Complete variable domain (other parts from reference TRBV18 and TRBJ2-7): NAGVMQNPRHLVRRRGQEARLRCSPMKGHSHVYWYRQLPEEGLKFMVYLQKENIIDESGMPKERFSAEFPKEGPSILRIQQVVRGDSAAYFCASSPSTGDYEQYFGPGTRLTVT.

The CDR3 bases are TGTGCCAGTAGTAAAAAAGACAGGGGTACGAACACCGGGGAGCTGTTTTTT. Protein product: CASSKKDRGTNTGELFF. The chain links TRBV19 to TRBJ2-2; 8 bases are a match to TRBD1. The trim removed 4 bases at V and 0 bases at J, leaving 7 bases unmatched. The CDR3 length is 17 residues. Germline V lookup: CDR1 LNHDA, CDR2 SQIVND (reference sequence). The full variable domain, in which reference TRBV19 and TRBJ2-2 provide the parts outside the CDR3, is DGGITQSPKYLFRKEGQNVTLSCEQNLNHDAMYWYRQDPGQGLRLIYYSQIVNDFQKGDIAEGYSVSREKKESFPLTVTSAQKNPTAFYLCASSKKDRGTNTGELFFGEGSRLTVL.

In its sample, this clonotype was seen a few times. The chain carries TRBV7-8 and TRBJ1-2; D gene ambiguous. There are 16 residues in the CDR3. The V gene's germline CDR1 is SGHVS and CDR2 FQNEAQ. Trimming took off 5 bases at V and 5 bases at J, with 21 bases between the two ends. CDR3: CASSVLGGGFSYGYTF. Written as DNA, the CDR3 is TGTGCCAGCAGCGTATTGGGAGGAGGGTTTTCATATGGCTACACCTTC.

This clonotype was observed many times. The chain joins TRBV28 to TRBJ1-5; D remains unclear. Germline CDR1 is MDHEN and CDR2 is SYDVKM. This CDR3 comprises 17 residues. V was pared by 6 bases and J by 0 bases, with 18 bases between. CDR3 DNA sequence: TGTGCCAGCAGACCAATTCAAGGTCTATCTAGCAATCAGCCCCAGCATTTT. It encodes CASRPIQGLSSNQPQHF.

This clonotype showed up many times. This CDR3 reads CASTFTPGTGENQPQHF. The CDR3 nucleotides are TGTGCCAGCACCTTCACCCCGGGGACAGGGGAAAATCAGCCCCAGCATTTT. The V and J genes are TRBV28 and TRBJ1-5, with TRBD1 matching over 10 bases. Germline V gives CDR1 MDHEN, CDR2 SYDVKM. CDR3 length: 17 residues. The V gene end was trimmed by 7 bases and the J gene end by 4 bases; junction bases not matched to a gene: 13.

In its sample, this clonotype was seen a few times. The gene calls are TRBV20-1 and TRBJ2-3; D could derive from TRBD1 or TRBD2 (5 bases each). Germline lookup yields CDR1 DFQATT and CDR2 SNEGSKA (reference sequence). The CDR3 has 16 residues. Deletions cut 0 bases from V and 0 bases from J, with 13 bases between. As DNA, the CDR3 is TGCAGTGCTAGAGACCCGGGGCGAACTAGCACAGATACGCAGTATTTT. Protein product: CSARDPGRTSTDTQYF.

The genes are TRBV6-1 and TRBJ2-1; 12 bases match TRBD2. CDR1 is MNHNS and CDR2 is SASEGT in the germline V gene. CDR3 length: 17 amino acids. With 2 bases clipped from V and 8 bases from J, the junction kept 10 bases outside the gene matches. DNA for the CDR3: TGTGCCAGCAGTGAAACCCCTAGCGGGGGGGCCTTTGATGAGCAGTTCTTC. It codes for CASSETPSGGAFDEQFF.

V usage is TRBV2 and J usage is TRBJ2-7; 12 positions match TRBD2. From germline, CDR1 is SNHLY and CDR2 FYNNEI. The CDR3 length is 15 residues. V was clipped by 7 bases and J by 8 bases; unmatched bases: 12. CDR3 in amino acids: CASMATSGGTDQQYF. The CDR3 DNA follows: TGTGCCAGCATGGCCACTAGCGGGGGGACCGATCAGCAGTACTTC. Supplemented by reference TRBV2 and TRBJ2-7, the full variable domain reads EPEVTQTPSHQVTQMGQEVILRCVPISNHLYFYWYRQILGQKVEFLVSFYNNEISEKSEIFDDQFSVERPDGSNFTLKIRSTKLEDSAMYFCASMATSGGTDQQYFGPGTRLTVT.

The rearrangement uses TRBV30 and TRBJ1-3; a possible D gene is TRBD1 (5 bases). The germline V gene encodes CDR1 GTSNPN and CDR2 SVGIG (reference sequence). With 0 bases removed from V and 3 bases from J, the gap between germline ends came to 9 bases. The CDR3 contains 14 residues. CDR3 nucleotides: TGTGCCTGGAGTGTTGGGGCCGGTGGAAACACCATATATTTT. Translating it yields CAWSVGAGGNTIYF. Supplemented by reference TRBV30 and TRBJ1-3, the full variable domain reads SQTIHQWPATLVQPVGSPLSLECTVEGTSNPNLYWYRQAAGRGLQLLFYSVGIGQISSEVPQNLSASRPQDRQFILSSKKLLLSDSGFYLCAWSVGAGGNTIYFGEGSWLTVV.

This clonotype was seen ten or more times. The chain uses TRBV7-9 and TRBJ2-5; 9 bases align to TRBD1. Looked up from germline, CDR1 is SEHNR and CDR2 is FQNEAQ (reference sequence). V shed 2 bases and J 3 bases; nucleotides not matched to a gene: 4. This CDR3 spans 15 amino acids. The CDR3: CASSLPGQGEETQYF. CDR3 bases: TGTGCCAGCAGCTTACCGGGACAGGGAGAAGAGACCCAGTACTTC. Combining the CDR3 with reference TRBV7-9 and TRBJ2-5 gives the whole variable domain DTGVSQNPRHKITKRGQNVTFRCDPISEHNRLYWYRQTLGQGPEFLTYFQNEAQLEKSRLLSDRFSAERPKGSFSTLEIQRTEQGDSAMYLCASSLPGQGEETQYFGPGTRLLVL.

The chain combines TRBV25-1 with TRBJ1-3; no reliable D call. The germline CDR1 and CDR2 sequences are MGHDK and SYGVNS. Trimming removed 2 bases from V and 0 bases from J, with 11 bases in between. This CDR3 spans 16 amino acids. The CDR3 nucleotides are TGTGCCAGCAGTGAAGGTTACGGATCCTCTGGAAACACCATATATTTT. Translation gives CASSEGYGSSGNTIYF.

This clonotype was seen ten or more times. The chain employs TRBV12-3 or TRBV12-4 and TRBJ2-5, with D possibly being TRBD1 (7 bases). This CDR3 comprises 12 residues. V was cut by 3 bases and J by 7 bases, with 9 bases left in between. CDR3: CASSFQGGTQYF. The CDR3 region has the DNA TGTGCCAGCAGTTTCCAGGGGGGGACCCAGTACTTC.

There are many counts of this clonotype. The gene calls are TRBV20-1 and TRBJ2-3; 9 bases align to TRBD2. The ends lost 1 base at V and 6 bases at J; junction bases unmatched: 5. The CDR3 extends over 14 amino acids. Germline CDR1 and CDR2: DFQATT and SNEGSKA (reference sequence). CDR3 residues: CSARVQRGVDTQYF. CDR3 nucleotide sequence: TGCAGTGCTAGAGTACAGCGGGGGGTGGATACGCAGTATTTT.

The rearrangement uses TRBV6-1 and TRBJ1-1; D not certain. The CDR3 is 12 amino acids. With 8 bases removed from V and 5 bases from J, the gap between germline ends came to 12 bases. Germline V gives CDR1 MNHNS, CDR2 SASEGT. CDR3 loop: CASSMGRTEAFF. Written as DNA, the CDR3 is TGTGCCAGCTCAATGGGGAGAACTGAAGCTTTCTTT.

The chain has TRBV20-1 and TRBJ2-1, with D hard to call. The germline V gene encodes CDR1 DFQATT and CDR2 SNEGSKA (reference sequence). CDR3 length: 14 amino acids. V lost 6 bases to trimming and J lost 1 base, with 13 bases between them. For the CDR3, the DNA is TGCAGTGCCCCCCCAGAAGGGTCCTACAATGAGCAGTTCTTC. This translates into CSAPPEGSYNEQFF.

This clonotype showed up just a few times. The genes are TRBV7-9 and TRBJ1-6; unclear D gene. V lost 5 bases, J lost 4 bases, and 9 bases lay in between. Germline V gene sequence: CDR1 SEHNR, CDR2 FQNEAQ (reference sequence). This CDR3 is 14 amino acids long. This CDR3 reads CASSQEQYNSPLHF. The CDR3 DNA reads TGTGCCAGCAGCCAGGAACAGTATAATTCACCCCTCCACTTT.

Ten or more counts support this clonotype. The rearrangement joins TRBV5-5 to TRBJ2-1; no firm D call. The CDR3 runs to 12 residues. The germline V and J ends were trimmed by 4 bases and 10 bases, with 12 bases remaining between them. CDR1 and CDR2 (germline): SGHKS, YYEKEE (reference sequence). CDR3 coding DNA: TGTGCCAGCAGCCCTATCGGTGGGGAGCAGTTCTTC. Its translation is CASSPIGGEQFF.

This clonotype was detected many times. The J gene is TRBJ2-5, the V gene TRBV6-2 or TRBV6-3; unclear D gene. The germline V and J ends were trimmed by 0 bases and 2 bases, with 4 bases remaining between them. Germline V gives CDR1 MNHEY, CDR2 SVGEGT. CDR3 length: 13 residues. The CDR3 region is CASSYSLQETQYF. In DNA, the CDR3 is TGTGCCAGCAGTTACTCCTTACAAGAGACCCAGTACTTC.

This clonotype was observed at least ten times. The V and J genes are TRBV28 and TRBJ2-3; 8 nucleotides agree with TRBD1. The CDR3 consists of 16 residues. Trimming took 5 bases from V and 4 from J; bases not matched to a gene: 11. From germline, CDR1 is MDHEN and CDR2 SYDVKM. CDR3 in DNA: TGTGCCAGCAGTCGACCGCAGGGGGCCACGGCAGATACGCAGTATTTT. Residues: CASSRPQGATADTQYF.

There are a few counts of this clonotype. Possible read error: a much larger clone is one base away. In this CDR3 the conserved last residue, phenylalanine or tryptophan, is missing, so a read error is likely. The genes are TRBV30 and TRBJ2-7; the D gene could be TRBD1 or TRBD2 (5 bases each). The CDR3 has 15 residues. V gave up 0 bases and J gave up 0 bases, with 12 bases separating them. Germline loops: CDR1 GTSNPN, CDR2 SVGIG (reference sequence). This CDR3 is CAWSVRGLSSYEQYL. The DNA for the CDR3 is TGTGCCTGGAGTGTGAGGGGTCTTAGCTCCTACGAGCAGTACCTC.

Comments on this clonotype: A read error is possible here, since a much larger clone lies one base away. V usage is TRBV7-8 and J usage is TRBJ1-2, with D hard to call. Germline V gene lookup returns CDR1 SGHVS and CDR2 FQNEAQ. The CDR3 is 12 residues long. V was cut by 1 base and J by 4 bases, with 4 bases left in between. The CDR3 bases are TGTGCCAGCAGCTTAGATGTCTATGGCTACACCTTC. The encoded protein is CASSLDVYGYTF. The entire variable domain, with the rest obtained from reference TRBV7-8 and TRBJ1-2, is as follows: GAGVSQSPRYKVAKRGQDVALRCDPISGHVSLFWYQQALGQGPEFLTYFQNEAQLDKSGLPSDRFFAERPEGSVSTLKIQRTQQEDSAVYLCASSLDVYGYTFGSGTRLTVV.